The 3 T cell receptor beta chains below all came from one sample that was sequenced in a study of shared clonotypes between healthy human individuals. Only CD45RO-negative cells positively selected for CCR7 counted as naive CD8 cells, so terminally differentiated effector memory CD45RA+ cells were excluded. Sequencing used immunoSEQ multiplex PCR; TCRdb keeps in-frame clones, though not all of them. The sample has roughly 600,000 clones, nearly 98% seen once; the top ten hold less than 0.35%. The sample consisted of naive CD8+ T cells sorted from blood. These receptors originate from a man in his thirties or forties in good health.

CDR3 amino acids: CASRGSVLAGSYEQYF. In DNA form, the CDR3 reads TGTGCCAGCAGGGGATCCGTACTAGCGGGCTCCTACGAGCAGTACTTC. The chain uses TRBV11-2 and TRBJ2-7; 9 bases are shared with TRBD2. The V gene's germline CDR1 is SGHAT and CDR2 FQNNGV. The CDR3 is 16 residues long. Trimming at V came to 6 bases and at J to 0 bases, leaving 9 bases not matched to a gene.

The chain uses TRBV28 and TRBJ2-4; 9 bases line up with TRBD1. J gave up 0 bases and V 6 bases, and 12 bases lay outside the gene matches. Per the germline V gene, CDR1 is MDHEN and CDR2 is SYDVKM. There are 18 residues in the CDR3. CDR3 sequence (DNA): TGTGCCAGCAGGCCCGCCGGGACAGGGATTCTAGCCAAAAACATTCAGTACTTC. Translation: CASRPAGTGILAKNIQYF.

The chain employs TRBV2 and TRBJ2-7; D not certain. Germline assignment: CDR1 SNHLY and CDR2 FYNNEI. This CDR3 comprises 14 residues. With 4 bases removed from V and 2 bases from J, the gap between germline ends came to 12 bases. The CDR3 loop reads CASSGHVRAYEQYF. The CDR3 coding sequence is TGTGCCAGCAGTGGACACGTTAGGGCCTACGAGCAGTACTTC.